This T cell receptor beta chain came from a study of blood T cell repertoires in COVID-19. Study information: The United States, Italy and Spain provided the acute and convalescent COVID-19 samples. From T cells, B-cell-depleted T cells, or PBMCs came the material, which was cDNA or gDNA.

Trimming took 7 bases from V and 7 from J; bases not matched to a gene: 12. CDR3 size: 14 residues. Germline V gene data show CDR1 as MDHEN and CDR2 as SYDVKM. In the source study's methods: Amplification from reference gene primers served as the basis for estimated nucleated cell counts. Sequenced by immunoSEQ multiplex PCR; TCRdb stores in-frame clones only, minus some. V, J and clone size were drawn from that table, and D and trimming were deduced from the DNA. In the table there are 120,000 to 150,000 clones, 80% to 85% of which are singletons. This clonotype was sampled from a human donor in a cohort sampled during active COVID-19. This rearrangement joins TRBV28 to TRBJ2-7; 8 positions agree with TRBD2. What was sequenced was peripheral blood. CDR3 DNA: TGTGCCAGCACCCGACGGGGGGGCTGGTGGGAGCAGTACTTC. Translation gives CASTRRGGWWEQYF.